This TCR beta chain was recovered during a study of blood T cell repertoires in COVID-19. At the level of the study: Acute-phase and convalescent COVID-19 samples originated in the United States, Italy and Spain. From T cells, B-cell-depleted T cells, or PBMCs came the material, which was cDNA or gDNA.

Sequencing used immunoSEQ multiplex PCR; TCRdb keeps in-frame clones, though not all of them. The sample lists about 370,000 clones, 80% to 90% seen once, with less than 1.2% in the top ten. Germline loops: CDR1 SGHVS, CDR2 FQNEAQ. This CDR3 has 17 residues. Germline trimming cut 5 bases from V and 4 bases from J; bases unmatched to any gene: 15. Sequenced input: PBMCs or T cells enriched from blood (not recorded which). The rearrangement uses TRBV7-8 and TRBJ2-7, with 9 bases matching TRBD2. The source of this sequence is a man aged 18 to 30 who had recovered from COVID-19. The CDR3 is CASSLGGSGGLEYEQYF. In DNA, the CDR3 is TGTGCCAGCAGCCTAGGAGGTAGCGGGGGCCTTGAATACGAGCAGTACTTC. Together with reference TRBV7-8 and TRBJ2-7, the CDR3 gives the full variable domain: GAGVSQSPRYKVAKRGQDVALRCDPISGHVSLFWYQQALGQGPEFLTYFQNEAQLDKSGLPSDRFFAERPEGSVSTLKIQRTQQEDSAVYLCASSLGGSGGLEYEQYFGPGTRLTVT.